This T cell receptor beta chain was observed in a study of shared clonotypes between healthy human individuals. Study-level results: Rarefaction revealed incomplete sorted-subset sequencing despite large depth.

Remarks on this clone: Its cognate antigen is unknown.

V lost 6 bases to trimming and J lost 9 bases; unmatched junction nucleotides: 14. The germline V gene encodes CDR1 KGHSH and CDR2 LQKENI. The CDR3 is 15 residues long. Assay: immunoSEQ multiplex PCR; the TCRdb copy retains only in-frame clones and omits some. This table holds about a million clones, approximately 80% found once. The genes are TRBV18 and TRBJ1-3; 7 nucleotides agree with TRBD1. This receptor was taken from a young man in good health. Some clones in this sample may be carry-over from other donors' samples. The sequenced sample was memory CD4+ T cells from PBMCs. Sample subset: CD45RA-negative fraction. In DNA form, the CDR3 reads TGTGCCAGCTCGCCTGACAGGGCGGCCGGGCCCACCATATATTTT. Translation: CASSPDRAAGPTIYF.